A selection of T cell receptor beta chains follows, all from one sample in a study of identical twins. In TCRdb, the 5' RACE reads were re-called with MiXCR into one record per CDR3 protein. Of about 890,000 distinct CDR3 sequences listed, 10% to 15% are singletons. The data were also submitted as part of a second study, on yellow fever vaccine responses in identical twins.

The specimen sequenced was PBMCs. These receptors came from a woman under 30 in good health. The CDR3 runs from the conserved cysteine through the conserved F or W. Each record gives: J gene, V gene, D gene, clone size, CDR3 protein, CDR3 DNA. D genes are given only for firm matches. Clone size is given for some rows only: seen once, a few or many times, or a class if the clone is expanded.

TRBJ2-1 TRBV2 TRBD1 - CASSGTGPLDQFF TGTGCCAGCAGTGGGACAGGACCCCTTGATCAGTTCTTC
TRBJ2-1 TRBV18 - - CASSPKRARDSDEQFF TGTGCCAGCTCACCTAAGAGGGCAAGAGATTCGGATGAGCAGTTCTTC
TRBJ1-1 TRBV3-1 - many CASSYRPMDAEAFF TGTGCCAGCAGCTACCGCCCAATGGACGCTGAAGCTTTCTTT
TRBJ2-3 TRBV3-1 - few CASSPGSWPDTQYF TGTGCCAGCAGCCCCGGTAGCTGGCCGGATACGCAGTATTTT
TRBJ2-7 TRBV4-1 TRBD2 - CASSQQKGTSGGYEQYF TGCGCCAGCAGCCAACAGAAAGGGACTAGCGGGGGTTACGAGCAGTACTTC
TRBJ1-4 TRBV6-1 TRBD1 - CASKSNRGVTNEKLFF TGTGCCAGCAAAAGTAACAGGGGGGTAACTAATGAAAAACTGTTTTTT
TRBJ2-7 TRBV2 - - CASNLRDGSSYEQYF TGTGCCAGCAACCTTCGGGACGGAAGCTCCTACGAGCAGTACTTC
TRBJ2-3 TRBV5-1 TRBD2 few CARNPGLAVTDTQYF TGCGCCAGAAACCCGGGACTAGCGGTTACAGATACGCAGTATTTT
TRBJ2-7 TRBV7-3 - many CASSLTPNGEQYF TGTGCCAGCAGCCTCACCCCCAATGGCGAGCAGTACTTC
TRBJ2-1 TRBV12-3/TRBV12-4 - - CASRDGSWDEQFF TGTGCCAGCCGGGACGGGAGTTGGGATGAGCAGTTCTTC
TRBJ2-3 TRBV12-3/TRBV12-4 - many CASSSYADTQYF TGTGCCAGCAGTTCGTATGCAGATACGCAGTATTTT
TRBJ2-5 TRBV12-3/TRBV12-4 TRBD2 many CASSFRTSGQETQYF TGTGCCAGCAGTTTTCGGACTAGCGGGCAAGAGACCCAGTACTTC
TRBJ1-3 TRBV12-3/TRBV12-4 - few CASSRTDSGNTIYF TGTGCCAGCAGCCGGACTGACTCTGGAAACACCATATATTTT
TRBJ2-1 TRBV3-1 TRBD2 many CASSMGLAGHEQFF TGTGCCAGCAGCATGGGACTAGCGGGGCATGAGCAGTTCTTC
TRBJ2-3 TRBV28 TRBD1 few CATSGTGGFTQYF TGTGCCACCTCCGGGACAGGGGGATTTACGCAGTATTTT
TRBJ2-1 TRBV11-2 - - CASSLVQGSVYNEQFF TGTGCCAGCAGCTTAGTTCAGGGAAGTGTTTACAATGAGCAGTTCTTC
TRBJ2-2 TRBV29-1 - few CSVAGLSGRSTGELFF TGCAGCGTTGCCGGGCTAAGCGGGCGATCCACCGGGGAGCTGTTTTTT
TRBJ2-1 TRBV20-1 - few CSAEKVDGRVYNEQFF TGCAGTGCTGAAAAGGTTGACGGGAGAGTTTACAATGAGCAGTTCTTC
TRBJ2-1 TRBV28 - - CASQFINEQFF TGTGCCAGCCAGTTTATCAATGAGCAGTTCTTC
TRBJ2-1 TRBV18 TRBD1 few CASGTGTGNGNEQFF TGTGCCAGCGGAACCGGGACAGGGAATGGGAATGAGCAGTTCTTC
TRBJ1-6 TRBV6-5 - few CASSYPPGGDSPLHF TGTGCCAGCAGTTACCCCCCAGGCGGAGATTCACCCCTCCACTTT
TRBJ2-3 TRBV11-2 TRBD1 many CASSLEQGDTDTQYF TGTGCCAGCAGCTTAGAACAGGGGGACACAGATACGCAGTATTTT
TRBJ2-2 TRBV12-3/TRBV12-4 TRBD2 many CASSREGASGTGELFF TGTGCCAGCAGTCGGGAGGGAGCCAGTGGCACCGGGGAGCTGTTTTTT
TRBJ2-5 TRBV5-1 - few CASSLGQAQVYQETQYF TGCGCCAGCAGCTTGGGACAGGCCCAAGTGTACCAAGAGACCCAGTACTTC
TRBJ1-1 TRBV28 TRBD1 many CASSLPSRQGAEAFF TGTGCCAGCAGTTTACCCTCGAGGCAGGGGGCTGAAGCTTTCTTT
TRBJ2-3 TRBV24-1 - - CATSGATGPYFTDTQYF TGTGCCACCAGTGGGGCGACGGGGCCCTATTTCACAGATACGCAGTATTTT
TRBJ1-2 TRBV28 - few CASSLSTGSYGYTF TGTGCCAGCAGTTTATCTACTGGGAGCTATGGCTACACCTTC
TRBJ2-7 TRBV12-3/TRBV12-4 - - CDSSLGVLGYEQYF TGTGACAGCAGTTTAGGTGTGTTGGGTTACGAGCAGTACTTC